This T cell receptor (beta chain) stems from a study of blood T cells in healthy people across ages. Overall study results and limits: PBMCs left unsorted prevented a conclusive naive versus antigen-experienced comparison. Estimated diversity, derived from one million T cells, was regarded as an underestimate.

The CDR3 contains 12 residues. Deletions cut 1 base from V and 5 bases from J, with 2 bases between. CDR1 and CDR2 (germline): LNHNV, YYDKDF (reference sequence). Isolation per sample recovered at least 7 million PBMCs. A note on this clonotype: Its antigen is still unknown.

A sample-barcoded 5' primer and a J-beta primer mix were used in a second PCR of roughly 6 to 12 cycles. TCRdb reprocessed the 5' RACE reads with MiXCR, giving one entry per CDR3 protein. Of under 1,000,000 distinct CDR3 sequences detected, about half appear once; the ten largest clones hold roughly 18%. The sample taken for sequencing was blood. The V call is TRBV15, the J call TRBJ2-2; D is ambiguous. The origin of this receptor is a man aged 80 or over in good health. CDR3 in DNA: TGTGCCACCAGCAGAGCGACCGGGGAGCTGTTTTTT. This gives the protein CATSRATGELFF. Filled out from reference TRBV15 and TRBJ2-2, the complete variable domain reads DAMVIQNPRYQVTQFGKPVTLSCSQTLNHNVMYWYQQKSSQAPKLLFHYYDKDFNNEADTPDNFQSRRPNTSFCFLDIRSPGLGDTAMYLCATSRATGELFFGEGSRLTVL.